These T cell receptor beta chains were read from a single sample in a study of blood T cells in healthy people across ages. From the 5' RACE reads, TCRdb called clonotypes with MiXCR, one entry per CDR3 protein. This sample yields 700,000 to 950,000 distinct CDR3 sequences, of which more than 45% are seen a single time; around 22% belongs to the top ten. Sequenced input: blood. These receptors were collected from a man aged 25 to 40 in good health. CDR3s include the opening cysteine and the closing phenylalanine or tryptophan. D genes are given only for firm matches. For some rows the clone size is stated as once, few or many, or as a class when expanded; others skip it.

DNA: TGCAGTGCTATCAAAACCCCGGGACTAGATGCCAGCACAGATACGCAGTATTTT; CDR3: CSAIKTPGLDASTDTQYF; V: TRBV20-1; size: few; D: TRBD2; J: TRBJ2-3
DNA: TGTGCCAGCAGCTCACCCGACAGGGAGAGCGGCGGAGCCCCAGATACGCAGTATTTT; CDR3: CASSSPDRESGGAPDTQYF; V: TRBV7-2; size: once; D: TRBD1; J: TRBJ2-3
DNA: TGTGCCACCAGTGATAACAGGGATGTGGAGACCCAGTACTTC; CDR3: CATSDNRDVETQYF; V: TRBV24-1; size: few; D: .; J: TRBJ2-5
DNA: TGTGCCAGCAGCGCGGGACAGCAACGCTACGAGCAGTACTTC; CDR3: CASSAGQQRYEQYF; V: TRBV11-1; size: .; D: .; J: TRBJ2-7
DNA: TGTGCCAGCAGCCCAACAGGGGGGATGTTGCCCCTCCACTTT; CDR3: CASSPTGGMLPLHF; V: TRBV28; size: .; D: TRBD1; J: TRBJ1-6
DNA: TGTGCCAGCAGTGATGGCCTAACCTCCTACAATGAGCAGTTCTTC; CDR3: CASSDGLTSYNEQFF; V: TRBV27; size: .; D: .; J: TRBJ2-1
DNA: TGCGCCAGCAGCTCGACCCCAGGGGGCAGTGGCTACACCTTC; CDR3: CASSSTPGGSGYTF; V: TRBV5-1; size: .; D: TRBD1; J: TRBJ1-2
DNA: TGTGCCAGCAGCCTCGGACTCCCGGCAGATACGCAGTATTTT; CDR3: CASSLGLPADTQYF; V: TRBV9; size: once; D: .; J: TRBJ2-3
DNA: TGTGCCAGCAGTCCCAGCGGGCAGAACCCCAATCAGCCCCAGCATTTT; CDR3: CASSPSGQNPNQPQHF; V: TRBV28; size: once; D: .; J: TRBJ1-5
DNA: TGTGCCAGCAGCTTAGGTCCGAACTACGAGCAGTACTTC; CDR3: CASSLGPNYEQYF; V: TRBV7-6; size: few; D: .; J: TRBJ2-7
DNA: TGCGCCAGCAGCCTGAAGACAGGGGCCAGGGAGCTGTTTTTT; CDR3: CASSLKTGARELFF; V: TRBV4-1; size: .; D: TRBD1; J: TRBJ2-2
DNA: TGCAGTGCTAGGGGGCTACAGATCCCTAACTATGGCTACACCTTC; CDR3: CSARGLQIPNYGYTF; V: TRBV20-1; size: .; D: .; J: TRBJ1-2
DNA: TGTGCCAGCAGTTACAGGTTTCGGGGGGGGACAGGGGGCAACGAGCAGTACTTC; CDR3: CASSYRFRGGTGGNEQYF; V: TRBV6-5; size: .; D: TRBD1; J: TRBJ2-7
DNA: TGTGCCATCAGTACCGCTAGCGGGAGTACAGAGACCCAGTACTTC; CDR3: CAISTASGSTETQYF; V: TRBV10-3; size: few; D: TRBD2; J: TRBJ2-5
DNA: TGCAGTGCTAGTCCTGCGGGTGGAGATACGCAGTATTTT; CDR3: CSASPAGGDTQYF; V: TRBV20-1; size: .; D: .; J: TRBJ2-3
DNA: TGCAGTGCTAGGTTGTCAGATACGCAGTATTTT; CDR3: CSARLSDTQYF; V: TRBV20-1; size: .; D: .; J: TRBJ2-3
DNA: TGTGTCAGCAGCCAACAGGGGAACACTGAAGCTTTCTTT; CDR3: CVSSQQGNTEAFF; V: TRBV7-9; size: .; D: .; J: TRBJ1-1
DNA: TGTGCCAGCAGCAAAGCTTTTACCCCTCGCGAGCAGTACTTC; CDR3: CASSKAFTPREQYF; V: TRBV21-1; size: .; D: .; J: TRBJ2-7
DNA: TGTGCCAGCAGTACAGTGATCGATTACAATGAGCAGTTCTTC; CDR3: CASSTVIDYNEQFF; V: TRBV6-1; size: many; D: .; J: TRBJ2-1
DNA: TGTGCCAGCAGTGAAGCGCGTGGGGACAGGGCTTTCTTT; CDR3: CASSEARGDRAFF; V: TRBV2; size: .; D: TRBD1; J: TRBJ1-1
DNA: TGCAGTGCTAGAGATGGGGGCCGCAGCACAGATACGCAGTATTTT; CDR3: CSARDGGRSTDTQYF; V: TRBV20-1; size: .; D: .; J: TRBJ2-3
DNA: TGTGCCAGCAGTGAAGCCGGGACTAGCGGGCCCACCTACGAGCAGTACTTC; CDR3: CASSEAGTSGPTYEQYF; V: TRBV6-1; size: .; D: TRBD2; J: TRBJ2-7
DNA: TGCAGTGCTCCTACTAGTCCGGACTACGAGCAGTACTTC; CDR3: CSAPTSPDYEQYF; V: TRBV20-1; size: .; D: .; J: TRBJ2-7
DNA: TGTGCCAGCAGCGTAAGAGGGGAGGCAGGTGAAAAACTGTTTTTT; CDR3: CASSVRGEAGEKLFF; V: TRBV9; size: .; D: .; J: TRBJ1-4
DNA: TGTGCCAGCAGCTTAGGCACTGACGCAGATACGCAGTATTTT; CDR3: CASSLGTDADTQYF; V: TRBV7-3; size: .; D: .; J: TRBJ2-3
DNA: TGCAGTGCTAGAGGATCGAGCGGGGGGGCCTCGGCAGATACGCAGTATTTT; CDR3: CSARGSSGGASADTQYF; V: TRBV20-1; size: .; D: TRBD2; J: TRBJ2-3
DNA: TGTGCCAGCAGTTACTCCCCGGGGCCGCTCAGCCAGCATGAGCAGTTCTTC; CDR3: CASSYSPGPLSQHEQFF; V: TRBV6-6; size: once; D: .; J: TRBJ2-1
DNA: TGTGCCAGCAGCCAAGAGGCTCGGCAGGGGAGCTACGAGCAGTACTTC; CDR3: CASSQEARQGSYEQYF; V: TRBV4-2; size: few; D: .; J: TRBJ2-7
DNA: TGTGCCAGCAGCCAAGCGGGGACAGACTCGGGTAATGAGCAGTTCTTC; CDR3: CASSQAGTDSGNEQFF; V: TRBV4-2; size: .; D: TRBD1; J: TRBJ2-1
DNA: TGTGCCAGCAGCCCTCAGGGACAGGGACCAACCGGCTACACCTTC; CDR3: CASSPQGQGPTGYTF; V: TRBV5-6; size: few; D: TRBD1; J: TRBJ1-2
DNA: TGCGCCAGCAGCGACCCGGACATATTCTCCTACGAGCAGTACTTC; CDR3: CASSDPDIFSYEQYF; V: TRBV5-1; size: once; D: .; J: TRBJ2-7
DNA: TGTGCCAGCAGCGGGCATAAGACGGCGCGGCAGTTCTTC; CDR3: CASSGHKTARQFF; V: TRBV7-8; size: .; D: .; J: TRBJ2-1
DNA: TGTGCCAGCTCCACTGGACTAGCGGGAGTTTCAGAGACCCAGTACTTC; CDR3: CASSTGLAGVSETQYF; V: TRBV6-2/TRBV6-3; size: .; D: TRBD2; J: TRBJ2-5
DNA: TGTGCCAGCAGCTTGGCCGGGGGGACCACGTACCAAGAGACCCAGTACTTC; CDR3: CASSLAGGTTYQETQYF; V: TRBV5-6; size: once; D: TRBD2; J: TRBJ2-5
DNA: TGTGCCAGCAGCCAAGAAAGGGACAGGGGTAATCAGCCCCAGCATTTT; CDR3: CASSQERDRGNQPQHF; V: TRBV4-2; size: .; D: TRBD1; J: TRBJ1-5
DNA: TGCAGTGCTAGAGACACAATCAGCCAGGGACTCTACGAGCAGTACTTC; CDR3: CSARDTISQGLYEQYF; V: TRBV20-1; size: .; D: .; J: TRBJ2-7
DNA: TGCGCCAGCAGCTCAGAACGAAGCGGGGGCGGGAATGAGCAGTACTTC; CDR3: CASSSERSGGGNEQYF; V: TRBV5-1; size: .; D: TRBD2; J: TRBJ2-7
DNA: TGCGCCAGCAGCCAAACCCGGCCGGGGACCCAGTACTTC; CDR3: CASSQTRPGTQYF; V: TRBV4-3; size: .; D: .; J: TRBJ2-5
DNA: TGTGCCAGCAGCCAGTCCGTAGCGGGAGGGGGGTACCAGCAGTACTTC; CDR3: CASSQSVAGGGYQQYF; V: TRBV4-2; size: .; D: TRBD2; J: TRBJ2-5
DNA: TGTGCCAGCACCAAAGACCCAGGCGGCTACACCTTC; CDR3: CASTKDPGGYTF; V: TRBV6-1; size: few; D: .; J: TRBJ1-2
DNA: TGTGCCAGCAGACCAGGTTTCAACGAGCAGTACTTC; CDR3: CASRPGFNEQYF; V: TRBV6-2/TRBV6-3; size: .; D: .; J: TRBJ2-7
DNA: TGTGCCAGCAGCTTCAGCGGGGGGCCACAGCGGTTCTTC; CDR3: CASSFSGGPQRFF; V: TRBV7-8; size: .; D: TRBD2; J: TRBJ2-1
DNA: TGTGCCAGTAACGGGGGTGACAGGGGTCAGCCCCAGCATTTT; CDR3: CASNGGDRGQPQHF; V: TRBV19; size: .; D: TRBD1; J: TRBJ1-5
DNA: TGTGCCAGCAGGCCGAGGGACAGGGGCCACCCCGGAGCGACCCAGTACTTC; CDR3: CASRPRDRGHPGATQYF; V: TRBV6-2/TRBV6-3; size: .; D: TRBD1; J: TRBJ2-5
DNA: TGCGCCAGCGCCCCGGGGGGCCAAAACTACAATGAGCAGTTCTTC; CDR3: CASAPGGQNYNEQFF; V: TRBV5-1; size: few; D: .; J: TRBJ2-1
DNA: TGTGCCAGCAGTCCTCGACGGGACACTGAAGCTTTCTTT; CDR3: CASSPRRDTEAFF; V: TRBV2; size: .; D: .; J: TRBJ1-1
DNA: TGCAGTGCGCGTGGGAGCGGGGGGGCCGCAGATACGCAGTATTTT; CDR3: CSARGSGGAADTQYF; V: TRBV20-1; size: few; D: TRBD2; J: TRBJ2-3
DNA: TGCAGCGTTGGTCCCTCCTCAGATACGCAGTATTTT; CDR3: CSVGPSSDTQYF; V: TRBV29-1; size: few; D: .; J: TRBJ2-3
DNA: TGTGCCAGCATCAAAAGGGGTCTACTAGCGGGAGTGGGGGGAACAGATACGCAGTATTTT; CDR3: CASIKRGLLAGVGGTDTQYF; V: TRBV28; size: .; D: TRBD2; J: TRBJ2-3
DNA: TGCAGTGCTAGAGACCCGGGAGCGGCAGATACGCAGTATTTT; CDR3: CSARDPGAADTQYF; V: TRBV20-1; size: .; D: .; J: TRBJ2-3
DNA: TGTGCCAGCAGCCAAGAGAAGATGGGGGGATCGCAGTTCTTC; CDR3: CASSQEKMGGSQFF; V: TRBV4-2; size: .; D: .; J: TRBJ2-1
DNA: TGTGCCAGCAGCTTACCCTTGGGACAGGATCCTCCTGGCTACACCTTC; CDR3: CASSLPLGQDPPGYTF; V: TRBV7-9; size: few; D: TRBD1; J: TRBJ1-2
DNA: TGTGCCAGCAGCTTAGGGAACAGGGGGCATGGCTACACCTTC; CDR3: CASSLGNRGHGYTF; V: TRBV7-2; size: few; D: TRBD1; J: TRBJ1-2
DNA: TGCAGTGCTAGAGGGGCAGGACTCTACGAGCAGTACTTC; CDR3: CSARGAGLYEQYF; V: TRBV20-1; size: .; D: .; J: TRBJ2-7
DNA: TGTGCCAGCAGCTTATATTGGGGGAGTTCCCAGGGTAGGATTGAAAAACTGTTTTTT; CDR3: CASSLYWGSSQGRIEKLFF; V: TRBV7-2; size: .; D: .; J: TRBJ1-4